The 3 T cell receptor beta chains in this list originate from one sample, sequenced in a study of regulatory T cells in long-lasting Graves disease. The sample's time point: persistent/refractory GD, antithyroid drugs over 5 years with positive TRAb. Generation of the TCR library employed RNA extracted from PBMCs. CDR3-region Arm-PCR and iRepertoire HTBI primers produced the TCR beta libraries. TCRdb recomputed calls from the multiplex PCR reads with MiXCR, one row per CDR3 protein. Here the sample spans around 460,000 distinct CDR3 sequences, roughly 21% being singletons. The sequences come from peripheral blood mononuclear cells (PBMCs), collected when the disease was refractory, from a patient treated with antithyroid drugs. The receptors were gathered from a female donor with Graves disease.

CDR3 nucleotides: TGTGCCAGCAGTTACGTAGGCACAAGCCAAGAGACCCAGTACTTC. This gives the protein CASSYVGTSQETQYF. This chain connects TRBV6-5 to TRBJ2-5; D gene uncertain. Trimming cost V 2 bases and J 1 base, with 11 bases left between them. CDR1 is MNHEY and CDR2 is SVGAGI in the germline V gene. CDR3 size: 15 residues.

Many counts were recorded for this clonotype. The CDR3 spells CASRPGGGQPQHF. The CDR3 coding sequence is TGTGCCAGCAGGCCAGGTGGCGGTCAGCCCCAGCATTTT. The chain links TRBV28 to TRBJ1-5, with unresolved D. Deletions cut 6 bases from V and 6 bases from J, with 12 bases between. Germline CDR1 is MDHEN and CDR2 is SYDVKM. The CDR3 has 13 residues.

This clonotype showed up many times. Written as DNA, the CDR3 is TGTGCCACCAGTGACTGGACAGGGTCAGGGGAGACCCAGTACTTC. It codes for CATSDWTGSGETQYF. V is TRBV24-1 and J is TRBJ2-5; 8 positions match TRBD1. After removal of 4 bases from V and 5 bases from J, the junction contained 8 bases not matched to a gene. Germline V lookup: CDR1 KGHDR, CDR2 SFDVKD. The CDR3 sequence is 15 residues long.